The next 20 T cell receptor beta chains were all read from a single sample in a study of cytomegalovirus exposure and HLA in healthy donors. TCRdb's copy holds only in-frame clones and misses some; the assay was immunoSEQ multiplex PCR. The table includes about 240,000 clones, around 86% detected once. The source material was PBMCs. The receptors originated from a woman younger than 45 in good health and CMV-seropositive.

The chain recombines TRBV27 with TRBJ2-5; 7 bases are a match to TRBD2. In germline, CDR1 is MNHEY, CDR2 SMNVEV (reference sequence). The J segment lost 3 bases and the V segment lost 2 bases, leaving 0 bases of the junction unmatched. The CDR3 is 13 residues long. CDR3: CASSLLAEETQYF. CDR3 in DNA: TGTGCCAGCAGTTTACTAGCGGAAGAGACCCAGTACTTC.

V and J are TRBV5-1 and TRBJ2-7; unclear D gene. Germline lookup yields CDR1 SGHRS and CDR2 YFSETQ. The V end was cut by 4 bases, the J end by 3 bases, with 11 bases between. The CDR3 sequence is 13 residues long. CDR3 sequence (DNA): TGCGCCAGCAGCCTAGACGACCGCTACGAGCAGTACTTC. This sequence encodes CASSLDDRYEQYF.

In nucleotides, the CDR3 is TGTGCCAGCAGTTTACAGGGGCCCTACAATGAGCAGTTCTTC. Translating gives CASSLQGPYNEQFF. V is TRBV27 and J is TRBJ2-1, with a tentative D call TRBD1 (6 bases). The CDR3 has 14 amino acids. Germline-derived CDR1 and CDR2 are MNHEY and SMNVEV (reference sequence). Deletions cut 2 bases from V and 2 bases from J, with 7 bases between.

The chain employs TRBV4-1 and TRBJ2-1; 13 bases are a match to TRBD2. CDR1 is MGHRA and CDR2 is YSYEKL in the germline V gene. This CDR3 is 14 amino acids long. V trimming: 4 bases; J trimming: 8 bases; junction bases outside the gene matches: 2. Here the CDR3 DNA reads TGCGCCAGCAGCCGCGGACTAGCGGGAGATGAGCAGTTCTTC. Translated: CASSRGLAGDEQFF.

On this clone: Other nucleotide sequences from this sample produce the same CDR3. This chain links TRBV20-1 with TRBJ2-5; D gene uncertain. CDR1 is DFQATT and CDR2 is SNEGSKA in the germline V gene (reference sequence). V was pared by 3 bases and J by 5 bases, with 4 bases between. The CDR3 extends over 10 amino acids. The CDR3, as DNA: TGCAGTGCTAGCGAGGAGACCCAGTACTTC. Protein product: CSASEETQYF.

V usage is TRBV2 and J usage is TRBJ2-1, with D maybe TRBD2 (6 bases). The germline CDR1 and CDR2 sequences are SNHLY and FYNNEI. This CDR3 spans 13 amino acids. Trimming took 6 bases from V and 9 from J, leaving 15 bases between them. The CDR3 region is CASRVTSRAEQFF. The CDR3 bases are TGTGCCAGCAGAGTGACTAGTCGCGCTGAGCAGTTCTTC. The full variable domain, with the rest looked up from reference TRBV2 and TRBJ2-1, is EPEVTQTPSHQVTQMGQEVILRCVPISNHLYFYWYRQILGQKVEFLVSFYNNEISEKSEIFDDQFSVERPDGSNFTLKIRSTKLEDSAMYFCASRVTSRAEQFFGPGTRLTVL.

J is TRBJ1-4 and V is TRBV4-1; tentative D call: TRBD1 (5 bases). The CDR3 consists of 15 residues. The germline V gene encodes CDR1 MGHRA and CDR2 YSYEKL. V was cut by 1 base and J by 6 bases, with 12 bases left in between. The DNA of the CDR3 is TGCGCCAGCAGCCAAGTATATGGGGCACATGAAAAACTGTTTTTT. Translation: CASSQVYGAHEKLFF.

The J gene is TRBJ2-5, the V gene TRBV5-5; weak D call: TRBD2 (5 bases). Germline V gene data show CDR1 as SGHKS and CDR2 as YYEKEE (reference sequence). The V end was cut by 3 bases, the J end by 2 bases, with 14 bases between. The CDR3 spans 15 residues. The CDR3 is CASSSGLPTQETQYF. CDR3 nucleotides: TGTGCCAGCAGCTCCGGACTGCCCACGCAAGAGACCCAGTACTTC.

The J gene is TRBJ1-2, the V gene TRBV5-8; TRBD1 matches 7 bases. The germline CDR1 and CDR2 sequences are SGHTS and YDEGEE. The CDR3 covers 14 residues. V trimming: 0 bases; J trimming: 4 bases; junction bases outside the gene matches: 3. CDR3 residues: CASSLVTGVYGYTF. In DNA form, the CDR3 reads TGTGCCAGCAGCTTGGTTACAGGGGTCTATGGCTACACCTTC.

The chain links TRBV5-1 to TRBJ2-1; 7 nucleotides match TRBD2. After removal of 4 bases from V and 3 bases from J, the junction contained 4 bases not matched to a gene. The CDR3 runs to 14 residues. Per germline, CDR1 SGHRS and CDR2 YFSETQ. CDR3 sequence: CASSVSGNYNEQFF. CDR3 coding DNA: TGCGCCAGCAGCGTGAGCGGGAACTACAATGAGCAGTTCTTC.

V and J are TRBV7-8 and TRBJ2-7, with 12 nucleotides matching TRBD2. V dropped 0 bases and J dropped 0; count of bases not matched to a gene: 3. This CDR3 has 17 amino acids. Germline V CDR1 and CDR2: SGHVS, FQNEAQ. The CDR3 spells CASSLAASGRASYEQYF. CDR3 in DNA: TGTGCCAGCAGCTTAGCGGCTAGCGGGAGGGCCTCCTACGAGCAGTACTTC.

The chain recombines TRBV2 with TRBJ2-3, with D possibly TRBD1 on 6 matching bases. CDR3 length: 15 amino acids. Trimming removed 3 bases at V and 4 bases at J, with 14 bases between. CDR1 SNHLY and CDR2 FYNNEI come from the germline V gene. The CDR3 protein is CASSDEGRGPDTQYF. Here the CDR3 DNA reads TGTGCCAGCAGTGACGAGGGCAGGGGCCCAGATACGCAGTATTTT.

In DNA form, the CDR3 reads TGTGCCAGCAGCTTAGGGGACTCGTCTAGCACAGATACGCAGTATTTT. This translates into CASSLGDSSSTDTQYF. The V gene is TRBV7-9, the J gene TRBJ2-3; weak D call: TRBD2 (6 bases). Germline values: CDR1 SEHNR, CDR2 FQNEAQ (reference sequence). This CDR3 spans 16 amino acids. The germline V and J ends were trimmed by 1 base and 0 bases, with 11 bases remaining between them.

CDR3 nucleotide sequence: TGCGCCAGCAGCCAAGTTGCAGGAGCGGGAGTAGGTTACGAGCAGTACTTC. Translating gives CASSQVAGAGVGYEQYF. This sequence joins TRBV4-1 and TRBJ2-7, with 8 bases aligning to TRBD2. This CDR3 has 17 amino acids. CDR1 and CDR2 (germline): MGHRA, YSYEKL. V dropped 1 base and J dropped 4; count of bases not matched to a gene: 12.

This clone was detected a few times. Here the CDR3 DNA reads TGTGCCAGTAGTATCCATGAGTCTGGTCAGCCCCAGCATTTT. Residues: CASSIHESGQPQHF. The J gene is TRBJ1-5, the V gene TRBV19; D not certain. This CDR3 has 14 amino acids. Germline loops: CDR1 LNHDA, CDR2 SQIVND (reference sequence). Trimming stripped 3 bases from V and 6 bases from J, with 12 bases between.

The V call is TRBV2, the J call TRBJ2-1; 9 bases match TRBD2. The CDR3 spans 16 residues. With 3 bases clipped from V and 2 bases from J, the junction kept 5 bases outside the gene matches. Germline assignment: CDR1 SNHLY and CDR2 FYNNEI. The chain's CDR3 is CASSDPGLAPYNEQFF. The CDR3 DNA reads TGTGCCAGCAGTGATCCGGGACTAGCCCCCTACAATGAGCAGTTCTTC.

V is TRBV5-1 and J is TRBJ1-1, with 8 bases lining up with TRBD1. The CDR3 runs to 14 residues. The J segment lost 5 bases and the V segment lost 4 bases, leaving 7 bases of the junction unmatched. Germline assignment: CDR1 SGHRS and CDR2 YFSETQ. The CDR3 nucleotides read TGCGCCAGCAGCGCGGGGACAGGAGAAACTGAAGCTTTCTTT. This codes for CASSAGTGETEAFF.

This sequence joins TRBV2 and TRBJ1-2; 8 nucleotides line up with TRBD1. CDR3 length equals 15 residues. V was clipped by 6 bases and J by 4 bases; unmatched bases: 10. Looked up from germline, CDR1 is SNHLY and CDR2 is FYNNEI. CDR3 protein: CASRVTGTGTYGYTF. The CDR3 nucleotides are TGTGCCAGCAGAGTCACCGGGACAGGTACCTATGGCTACACCTTC.

V and J are TRBV7-3 and TRBJ2-1, with 7 bases that match TRBD2. The CDR3 totals 14 residues. The germline CDR1 and CDR2 sequences are SGHTA and FQGTGA. The V gene end was trimmed by 3 bases and the J gene end by 9 bases; junction bases not matched to a gene: 8. The CDR3 DNA sequence: TGTGCCAGCAGCTTCGGGGGAGGGCCGGTTGAGCAGTTCTTC. Its protein product is CASSFGGGPVEQFF.

Only one count was recorded for this clone. The chain joins TRBV19 to TRBJ1-5, with TRBD1 as a possible D gene (5 bases). CDR1 LNHDA and CDR2 SQIVND come from the germline V gene (reference sequence). The CDR3 is 15 residues long. The V and J ends lost 3 bases and 4 bases respectively, with 13 bases between them. The CDR3 DNA follows: TGTGCCAGTAGTATGTGGCAGGGAAAAAATCAGCCCCAGCATTTT. Its translation is CASSMWQGKNQPQHF.